These T cell receptor beta chains were read from a single sample in a study of T cells in Graves' hyperthyroidism and ophthalmopathy. MiXCR was run by TCRdb on the multiplex PCR reads, yielding one entry per CDR3 protein. The sample lists hundreds of thousands of distinct CDR3 sequences; less than 25% were seen once. The sequenced sample consisted of blood. These receptors were obtained from a woman aged 30 to 39 with Graves' ophthalmopathy. Both conserved end residues are part of each CDR3. Each record gives: J gene, clone size, V gene, D gene, CDR3 protein, CDR3 DNA. A D gene is named only where the DNA matches it firmly. The listing skips clone size in some rows; elsewhere it reads once, few, many or a size class.

>TRBJ1-1|many|TRBV4-3|-
CASSQDIRDPEAFF
TGCGCCAGCAGCCAAGATATCCGGGATCCTGAAGCTTTCTTT
>TRBJ2-7|many|TRBV28|-
CASSLPAAQGYLF
TGTGCCAGCAGTTTACCCGCCGCTCAGGGTTATCTCTTC
>TRBJ1-2|many|TRBV12-3/TRBV12-4|TRBD1
CASSQRQGGNYGYTF
TGTGCCAGCAGCCAAAGACAGGGAGGCAACTATGGCTACACCTTC
>TRBJ2-7|-|TRBV20-1|-
CSAHTIQGNDYGEQYF
TGCAGTGCGCACACCATACAGGGAAACGACTACGGCGAGCAGTACTTC
>TRBJ1-1|many|TRBV7-9|-
CASLVMSNTEAFF
TGTGCCAGCTTGGTGATGTCGAACACTGAAGCTTTCTTT
>TRBJ1-5|many|TRBV7-3|-
CASSPPIGSDGQPQHF
TGTGCCAGCAGCCCCCCTATCGGGTCGGACGGTCAGCCCCAGCATTTT
>TRBJ2-7|-|TRBV12-3/TRBV12-4|-
CVRDEQYF
TGTGTGAGGGACGAGCAGTACTTC
>TRBJ2-7|-|TRBV7-9|-
CASSPPGSFYEQYF
TGTGCCAGCAGCCCACCCGGGAGCTTCTACGAGCAGTACTTC
>TRBJ1-5|many|TRBV16|TRBD1
CASSQLRQGLSQPQHF
TGTGCCAGCAGCCAATTACGACAGGGGTTAAGTCAGCCCCAGCATTTT
>TRBJ1-2|-|TRBV19|-
CASTAGRASGYTF
TGTGCCAGTACCGCAGGGAGGGCCTCTGGCTACACCTTC
>TRBJ2-2|few|TRBV19|-
CASSTDSQAYTGELFF
TGTGCCAGTAGTACGGACAGCCAAGCGTACACCGGGGAGCTGTTTTTT
>TRBJ1-3|few|TRBV28|-
CASSRDRTGGNTIYF
TGTGCCAGCAGCCGCGACCGAACAGGAGGAAACACCATATATTTT
>TRBJ1-1|-|TRBV2|-
CASSERGWDTEAFF
TGTGCCAGCAGTGAACGGGGGTGGGACACTGAAGCTTTCTTT
>TRBJ2-5|many|TRBV2|-
CASRFDMQETQYF
TGTGCCAGCCGTTTCGATATGCAAGAGACCCAGTACTTC